The clone carrying this T cell receptor beta chain was detected a few times. The antigen is undetermined. These data come from a study of CD4 T cells in relation to SARS-CoV-2 and coronaviruses. The repertoire was sequenced with immunoSEQ multiplex PCR; TCRdb's copy has only in-frame clones and lacks some. The sample lists around 16,000 clones, roughly 78% occurring once. The CDR3 spans 16 residues. Germline V gene sequence: CDR1 SGDLS, CDR2 YYNGEE. With V trimmed by 4 bases and J by 10 bases, 10 bases remained unmatched. CD4+ T cells from unexposed donors were obtained before the COVID-19 pandemic (2011-2018). CD4+ T cells were isolated from the cells after about nine days of culture. Cultures received half-medium IL-2 refreshes on days 3 and 7.

The clonotype was recovered from a human donor in good health. The chain carries TRBV9 and TRBJ2-1; TRBD2 matches 14 bases. The sample taken for sequencing was CD4+ T cells from PBMCs, cultured in vitro. This CDR3 reads CASSPPGLAGVVEQFF. The CDR3 region has the DNA TGTGCCAGCAGCCCTCCGGGACTAGCGGGAGTTGTCGAGCAGTTCTTC.